These 30 T cell receptor beta chains came from one sample sequenced in a study of T cell responses to AZD1222 COVID-19 vaccine. Sequenced by immunoSEQ multiplex PCR; TCRdb stores in-frame clones only, minus some. Of 120,000 to 150,000 clones listed, just over 90% are singletons. The source material was peripheral blood, sampled on day 0 of MenACWY control vaccination. The source is an adult in good health.

The chain couples TRBV5-1 to TRBJ1-1; 8 bases align to TRBD1. V gave up 6 bases and J gave up 7 bases; unmatched junction bases: 14. The CDR3 sequence is 15 residues long. CDR1 SGHRS and CDR2 YFSETQ come from the germline V gene. This chain's CDR3 is CASKPTGGIGGEAFF. The CDR3, as DNA: TGCGCCAGCAAACCCACAGGGGGGATCGGAGGTGAAGCTTTCTTT. The full variable domain, in which reference TRBV5-1 and TRBJ1-1 provide the parts outside the CDR3, is KAGVTQTPRYLIKTRGQQVTLSCSPISGHRSVSWYQQTPGQGLQFLFEYFSETQRNKGNFPGRFSGRQFSNSRSEMNVSTLELGDSALYLCASKPTGGIGGEAFFGQGTRLTVV.

The chain has TRBV7-9 and TRBJ2-1; TRBD1 matches 9 bases. V shed 5 bases and J 5 bases; nucleotides not matched to a gene: 4. The CDR3 extends over 14 amino acids. The V gene's germline CDR1 is SEHNR and CDR2 FQNEAQ (reference sequence). CDR3 in amino acids: CASSNWDRDNEQFF. CDR3 nucleotide sequence: TGTGCCAGCAGCAACTGGGACAGGGACAATGAGCAGTTCTTC.

The rearrangement links TRBV19 to TRBJ1-5; D gene ambiguous. CDR3 size: 14 residues. Deletions cut 6 bases from V and 10 bases from J, with 19 bases between. Germline-derived CDR1 and CDR2 are LNHDA and SQIVND (reference sequence). CDR3 bases: TGTGCCAGTAGAAGTCTCCAAGCAATCAGCCCCCAGCATTTT. This sequence encodes CASRSLQAISPQHF.

The chain carries TRBV6-2 or TRBV6-3 and TRBJ2-7, with unresolved D. V was shortened by 5 bases and J by 2 bases, with 10 bases between the two germline ends. From germline, CDR1 is MNHEY and CDR2 SVGEGT. The CDR3 has 13 amino acids. The CDR3 region is CASSLASTYEQYF. The DNA for the CDR3 is TGTGCCAGCAGTCTCGCGTCAACCTACGAGCAGTACTTC.

The V call is TRBV7-9, the J call TRBJ2-1, with D possibly being TRBD1 (6 bases). The ends were cut back, 1 base at V and 8 bases at J, with 18 bases in the middle. This CDR3 contains 16 residues. CDR1 is SEHNR and CDR2 is FQNEAQ in the germline V gene (reference sequence). The CDR3: CASSLVGRGVYDEQFF. The CDR3 region has the DNA TGTGCCAGCAGCTTAGTAGGCAGGGGAGTTTACGATGAGCAGTTCTTC.

The V gene is TRBV19, the J gene TRBJ2-3; 10 bases fit TRBD2. This CDR3 spans 16 amino acids. V lost 4 bases to trimming and J lost 4 bases; unmatched junction nucleotides: 8. Germline V gene lookup returns CDR1 LNHDA and CDR2 SQIVND (reference sequence). In DNA, the CDR3 is TGTGCCAGTAGTACCACTAGCGGGATCTCGTCAGATACGCAGTATTTT. Translating it yields CASSTTSGISSDTQYF.

J is TRBJ1-2 and V is TRBV7-2; 8 nucleotides match TRBD1. Germline CDR1 SGHTA, CDR2 FQGNSA. The CDR3 consists of 17 residues. The trim removed 0 bases at V and 6 bases at J, leaving 12 bases unmatched. The CDR3 region is CASSLAPAAQGGHGYTF. The CDR3 nucleotides are TGTGCCAGCAGCTTAGCGCCTGCGGCACAGGGGGGCCATGGCTACACCTTC.

This clone was seen a few times. The rearrangement links TRBV2 to TRBJ1-6; perhaps TRBD1 as D (6 bases). CDR1 is SNHLY, CDR2 FYNNEI, per germline. Trimming took 7 bases from V and 8 from J, leaving 18 bases between them. There are 15 residues in the CDR3. This chain's CDR3 is CASIMTGGGYSPLHF. CDR3 coding DNA: TGTGCCAGCATAATGACAGGCGGGGGATATTCACCCCTCCACTTT.

V usage is TRBV7-2 and J usage is TRBJ2-7; D unresolved. This CDR3 has 16 residues. Germline assignment: CDR1 SGHTA and CDR2 FQGNSA. The germline V and J ends were trimmed by 3 bases and 3 bases, with 18 bases remaining between them. The CDR3 here is CASSFRASAGNYEQYF. As DNA, the CDR3 is TGTGCCAGCAGCTTTCGGGCCTCTGCCGGTAACTACGAGCAGTACTTC.

V and J are TRBV7-3 and TRBJ1-1, with 7 bases that match TRBD1. The CDR3 consists of 14 residues. Germline CDR1 is SGHTA and CDR2 is FQGTGA. J was trimmed by 0 bases and V by 3 bases; bases with no gene match: 1. CDR3 amino acids: CASSLGTVNTEAFF. The DNA of the CDR3 is TGTGCCAGCAGCTTGGGGACAGTGAACACTGAAGCTTTCTTT.

This clone was picked up one time. The gene calls are TRBV19 and TRBJ1-6; the match to TRBD1 covers 7 bases. Germline trimming cut 5 bases from V and 7 bases from J; bases unmatched to any gene: 8. The CDR3 extends over 15 amino acids. Germline CDR1 and CDR2: LNHDA and SQIVND (reference sequence). The chain's CDR3 is CASSASGGVNSPLHF. DNA for the CDR3: TGTGCCAGTAGTGCATCAGGGGGGGTGAATTCACCCCTCCACTTT. Full variable domain (rest looked up from reference TRBV19 and TRBJ1-6): DGGITQSPKYLFRKEGQNVTLSCEQNLNHDAMYWYRQDPGQGLRLIYYSQIVNDFQKGDIAEGYSVSREKKESFPLTVTSAQKNPTAFYLCASSASGGVNSPLHFGNGTRLTVT.

The rearrangement uses TRBV19 and TRBJ1-1; TRBD1 might be the D (6 bases). The CDR3 loop spans 16 amino acids. Germline CDR1 LNHDA, CDR2 SQIVND (reference sequence). Trimming shortened V by 5 bases and J by 0 bases, and 16 bases separated the two germline ends. CDR3 in amino acids: CASSPRGGPLNTEAFF. In DNA form, the CDR3 reads TGTGCCAGTAGTCCCCGCGGGGGCCCCTTGAACACTGAAGCTTTCTTT. The entire variable domain, with the rest obtained from reference TRBV19 and TRBJ1-1, is as follows: DGGITQSPKYLFRKEGQNVTLSCEQNLNHDAMYWYRQDPGQGLRLIYYSQIVNDFQKGDIAEGYSVSREKKESFPLTVTSAQKNPTAFYLCASSPRGGPLNTEAFFGQGTRLTVV.

This clone was picked up one time. The chain couples TRBV6-5 to TRBJ2-1; D remains ambiguous. Trimming removed 0 bases at V and 4 bases at J, with 4 bases between. The length of the CDR3 is 13 residues. Per germline, CDR1 MNHEY and CDR2 SVGAGI. The CDR3 loop reads CASSYSRYNEQFF. In DNA, the CDR3 is TGTGCCAGCAGTTACTCCAGATACAATGAGCAGTTCTTC.

The J gene is TRBJ1-1, the V gene TRBV10-1; a possible D gene is TRBD1 (5 bases). Trimming shortened V by 10 bases and J by 0 bases, and 15 bases separated the two germline ends. Germline CDR1 is WNHNN and CDR2 is SYGVQD (reference sequence). The CDR3 spans 14 residues. The CDR3 loop is CAKGEGRLNTEAFF. The DNA for the CDR3 is TGCGCCAAAGGGGAGGGCAGATTGAACACTGAAGCTTTCTTT.

The chain employs TRBV5-5 and TRBJ2-7; tentatively, D is TRBD2 (6 bases). From germline, CDR1 is SGHKS and CDR2 YYEKEE (reference sequence). CDR3 length: 17 residues. The germline V and J ends were trimmed by 3 bases and 5 bases, with 24 bases remaining between them. For the CDR3, the DNA is TGTGCCAGCAGCTCAATCTTCTGGCGGGGAGACGACAACGAGCAGTACTTC. Amino acids: CASSSIFWRGDDNEQYF.

CDR3 bases: TGCGCCAGCAGCTTGAAGGGGGCTGACACTGAAGCTTTCTTT. It translates to CASSLKGADTEAFF. The chain links TRBV5-1 to TRBJ1-1; 7 bases map to TRBD1. This CDR3 contains 14 residues. J lost 3 bases, V lost 1 base, and 3 bases had no gene match. Germline V gene sequence: CDR1 SGHRS, CDR2 YFSETQ.

The genes are TRBV30 and TRBJ1-2, with D hard to call. V lost 1 base and J lost 4, with 10 bases in between. The CDR3 totals 13 residues. Germline V gene sequence: CDR1 GTSNPN, CDR2 SVGIG (reference sequence). In nucleotides, the CDR3 is TGTGCCTGGAGTGGAGATCCGTTCTATGGCTACACCTTC. It encodes CAWSGDPFYGYTF.

The sample holds one count of this clone. V usage is TRBV15 and J usage is TRBJ2-7; unclear D gene. This CDR3 is 14 amino acids long. Trimming took 2 bases from V and 6 from J, leaving 14 bases between them. Per the germline V gene, CDR1 is LNHNV and CDR2 is YYDKDF (reference sequence). CDR3 sequence reads: CATSRLETGGEQYF. Written as DNA, the CDR3 is TGTGCCACCAGCAGATTAGAGACCGGTGGCGAGCAGTACTTC.

There are a few counts of this clone. The V call is TRBV6-1, the J call TRBJ2-7; 7 nucleotides match TRBD2. Germline values: CDR1 MNHNS, CDR2 SASEGT. The ends lost 0 bases at V and 3 bases at J; junction bases unmatched: 8. The CDR3 length is 16 residues. In DNA form, the CDR3 reads TGTGCCAGCAGTGAAGCCGCGGGAGTAGGGAACTACGAGCAGTACTTC. It is translated as CASSEAAGVGNYEQYF.

V gene TRBV24-1 combines with J gene TRBJ2-1, with TRBD2 matching over 12 bases. Germline V gene sequence: CDR1 KGHDR, CDR2 SFDVKD. The CDR3 runs 15 residues. The J segment lost 5 bases and the V segment lost 9 bases, leaving 7 bases of the junction unmatched. CDR3 protein: CATRPTSGRDNEQFF. The CDR3 DNA reads as TGTGCCACCCGCCCGACTAGCGGGAGAGACAATGAGCAGTTCTTC.

The chain combines TRBV20-1 with TRBJ1-5; the D is unclear. The CDR3 is made up of 11 amino acids. The germline CDR1 and CDR2 sequences are DFQATT and SNEGSKA (reference sequence). V was trimmed by 3 bases and J by 4 bases, leaving 4 bases between them. The CDR3, as DNA: TGCAGTGCTAGCCCTAATCAGCCCCAGCATTTT. It specifies CSASPNQPQHF.

The rearrangement joins TRBV5-1 to TRBJ2-7; D is unclear. Germline V gives CDR1 SGHRS, CDR2 YFSETQ. The CDR3 consists of 14 residues. Trimming pared 1 base from V and 1 base from J, leaving 9 bases between. CDR3 nucleotide sequence: TGCGCCAGCAGCTTGTTCGAATCTTCCTACGAGCAGTACTTC. Translation gives CASSLFESSYEQYF.

The rearrangement links TRBV5-6 to TRBJ2-5; no clear D gene. Deletions cut 1 base from V and 1 base from J, with 14 bases between. Germline V lookup: CDR1 SGHDT, CDR2 YYEEEE. The CDR3 has 16 amino acids. The CDR3 region is CASSLTTRSFQETQYF. CDR3 sequence (DNA): TGTGCCAGCAGCTTGACGACACGATCCTTCCAAGAGACCCAGTACTTC.

This chain uses TRBV4-1 with TRBJ1-3; D not resolved. The germline V gene has CDR1 MGHRA and CDR2 YSYEKL. There are 15 residues in the CDR3. The germline V and J ends were trimmed by 2 bases and 4 bases, with 12 bases remaining between them. The CDR3 DNA sequence: TGCGCCAGCAGCCAAAGGCAGGAGTGGGGAAACACCATATATTTT. Translated: CASSQRQEWGNTIYF.

V usage is TRBV5-4 and J usage is TRBJ1-2; the D is unclear. The CDR3 spans 13 residues. Germline CDR1 is SGHNT and CDR2 is YYREEE (reference sequence). V gave up 6 bases and J gave up 0 bases, with 9 bases separating them. In DNA form, the CDR3 reads TGTGCCAGCAAACGGGCAGCTAACTATGGCTACACCTTC. Residues: CASKRAANYGYTF.

The genes are TRBV30 and TRBJ2-7; TRBD2 is a possible D gene (6 bases). The germline V and J ends were trimmed by 3 bases and 0 bases, with 12 bases remaining between them. CDR3 length: 14 residues. Germline CDR1 GTSNPN, CDR2 SVGIG (reference sequence). This CDR3 is CAWRAGRRSYEQYF. The CDR3 DNA reads TGTGCCTGGAGAGCTGGGAGGCGCTCCTACGAGCAGTACTTC.

The gene calls are TRBV9 and TRBJ1-2; 10 positions agree with TRBD1. This CDR3 contains 14 residues. V shed 3 bases, J shed 6 bases, and the junction held 5 bases outside the gene matches. Germline V gene sequence: CDR1 SGDLS, CDR2 YYNGEE. The CDR3 DNA reads TGTGCCAGCAGCGGCCGGGACAGGGGTCATGGCTACACCTTC. This translates into CASSGRDRGHGYTF.

This clone came up once. The chain joins TRBV10-2 to TRBJ1-1; maybe TRBD1 (5 bases). Deletions cut 8 bases from V and 5 bases from J, with 15 bases between. The CDR3 is 13 residues long. The germline V gene encodes CDR1 WSHSY and CDR2 SAAADI. CDR3: CASSQGFWTEAFF. The CDR3 bases are TGCGCCAGCTCTCAGGGCTTTTGGACTGAAGCTTTCTTT.

This rearrangement joins TRBV18 to TRBJ2-2, with 7 positions matching TRBD1. V trimming: 6 bases; J trimming: 4 bases; junction bases outside the gene matches: 8. The germline gives CDR1 KGHSH, CDR2 LQKENI. The CDR3 runs to 15 residues. CDR3 sequence reads: CASSFTGQITGELFF. In DNA, the CDR3 is TGTGCCAGCTCCTTTACGGGACAGATCACCGGGGAGCTGTTTTTT.

The chain recombines TRBV19 with TRBJ1-2, with D possibly being TRBD1 (5 bases). CDR1 and CDR2 (germline): LNHDA, SQIVND (reference sequence). The CDR3 length is 14 residues. V was clipped by 5 bases and J by 0 bases, with 10 bases between them. The DNA of the CDR3 is TGTGCCAGTAGTCCGGGGACTGCTAACTATGGCTACACCTTC. It codes for CASSPGTANYGYTF.